The 9 T cell receptor beta chains below come from one sample, sequenced in a study of cytomegalovirus exposure and HLA in healthy donors. PCR primers comprised 60 Vbeta and 13 Jbeta primers. The table came from immunoSEQ multiplex PCR; TCRdb's copy has only in-frame clones and leaves some out. Of some 200,000 clones in the sample, less than 85% were seen once. Sequenced: PBMCs. The receptors here all came from a girl aged 2-10 years in good health and CMV-seronegative.

This chain connects TRBV30 to TRBJ2-1, with D perhaps matching TRBD1 (5 bases). Germline lookup yields CDR1 GTSNPN and CDR2 SVGIG (reference sequence). With 1 base removed from V and 7 bases from J, the gap between germline ends came to 17 bases. This CDR3 contains 15 residues. DNA for the CDR3: TGTGCCTGGAGTGCCTTCGACAGTAATAGGAATGAGCAGTTCTTC. This translates into CAWSAFDSNRNEQFF.

The chain has TRBV5-1 and TRBJ2-1, with TRBD2 as a possible D gene (5 bases). CDR1 is SGHRS, CDR2 YFSETQ, per germline. This CDR3 is 15 amino acids long. Between the trimmed V and J ends, which lost 4 bases and 0 bases, there was a span of 11 bases. The CDR3 DNA is TGCGCCAGCAGCAGGACTTCAAGCTCCTACAATGAGCAGTTCTTC. It codes for CASSRTSSSYNEQFF. Combining the CDR3 with reference TRBV5-1 and TRBJ2-1 gives the whole variable domain KAGVTQTPRYLIKTRGQQVTLSCSPISGHRSVSWYQQTPGQGLQFLFEYFSETQRNKGNFPGRFSGRQFSNSRSEMNVSTLELGDSALYLCASSRTSSSYNEQFFGPGTRLTVL.

This sequence joins TRBV2 and TRBJ1-2; TRBD1 aligns across 8 bases. Germline V lookup: CDR1 SNHLY, CDR2 FYNNEI. The CDR3 loop spans 14 amino acids. The V segment lost 5 bases and the J segment 3 bases; nucleotides outside the gene matches: 5. In DNA, the CDR3 is TGTGCCAGCAGTAACAGGGGGAAGGACTATGGCTACACCTTC. It translates to CASSNRGKDYGYTF.

The J gene is TRBJ2-3, the V gene TRBV6-5; tentatively, D is TRBD2 (7 bases). V shed 6 bases and J shed 5 bases, with 15 bases lying between them. The CDR3 runs to 14 residues. Germline CDR1 MNHEY, CDR2 SVGAGI. CDR3 nucleotide sequence: TGTGCCAGCAGGTCACGGGGAGGGGGAGATACGCAGTATTTT. It is translated as CASRSRGGGDTQYF.

V is TRBV6-5 and J is TRBJ1-2; TRBD1 might be the D (5 bases). The ends were cut back, 6 bases at V and 5 bases at J, with 16 bases in the middle. Germline V CDR1 and CDR2: MNHEY, SVGAGI. CDR3 size: 14 residues. For the CDR3, the DNA is TGTGCCAGCAGAACCGGGTCGGGGGATTATGGCTACACCTTC. Encoded protein: CASRTGSGDYGYTF.

This clone has more than one count but fewer than ten. The chain employs TRBV19 and TRBJ2-7; 9 nucleotides match TRBD1. This CDR3 is built from 15 residues. Germline assignment: CDR1 LNHDA and CDR2 SQIVND (reference sequence). V shed 5 bases, J shed 2 bases, and the junction held 7 bases outside the gene matches. The CDR3 reads CASSYGTGQTYEQYF. In DNA form, the CDR3 reads TGTGCCAGTAGTTACGGGACAGGGCAGACCTACGAGCAGTACTTC.

The chain carries TRBV2 and TRBJ1-1, with 7 nucleotides matching TRBD1. J lost 9 bases, V lost 8 bases, and 12 bases had no gene match. The CDR3 runs to 13 residues. Germline V lookup: CDR1 SNHLY, CDR2 FYNNEI. CDR3 loop: CASSDRPGFKAFF. The DNA for the CDR3 is TGTGCCAGCTCGGACAGGCCGGGTTTTAAAGCTTTCTTT.

The chain has TRBV4-1 and TRBJ1-1, with 7 nucleotides matching TRBD1. V dropped 1 base and J dropped 4; count of bases not matched to a gene: 9. Germline CDR1 and CDR2: MGHRA and YSYEKL. The CDR3 is made up of 16 amino acids. In DNA form, the CDR3 reads TGCGCCAGCAGCCAAGGACAGGGTCCCACCTTCACTGAAGCTTTCTTT. Protein: CASSQGQGPTFTEAFF.

This chain uses TRBV6-5 with TRBJ2-1, with 9 bases fitting TRBD1. The germline CDR1 and CDR2 sequences are MNHEY and SVGAGI. The CDR3 has 15 amino acids. V gave up 6 bases and J gave up 7 bases; unmatched junction bases: 10. The CDR3 DNA sequence: TGTGCCAGCAGCAAACCGGGACAGGGACCTAATGAGCAGTTCTTC. The encoded protein is CASSKPGQGPNEQFF.